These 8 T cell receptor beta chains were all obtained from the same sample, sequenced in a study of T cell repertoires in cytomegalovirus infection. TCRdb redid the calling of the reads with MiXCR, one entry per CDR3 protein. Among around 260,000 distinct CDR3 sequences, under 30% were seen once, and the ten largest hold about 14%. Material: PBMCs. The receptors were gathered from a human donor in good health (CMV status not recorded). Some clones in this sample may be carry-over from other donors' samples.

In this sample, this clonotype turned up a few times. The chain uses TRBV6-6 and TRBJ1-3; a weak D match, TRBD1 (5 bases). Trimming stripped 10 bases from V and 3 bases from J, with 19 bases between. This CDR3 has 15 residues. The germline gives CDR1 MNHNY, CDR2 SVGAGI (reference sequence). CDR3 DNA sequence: TGTGCCACTTTCCTCAGGGTCGCGGGTGGAAACACCATATATTTT. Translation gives CATFLRVAGGNTIYF.

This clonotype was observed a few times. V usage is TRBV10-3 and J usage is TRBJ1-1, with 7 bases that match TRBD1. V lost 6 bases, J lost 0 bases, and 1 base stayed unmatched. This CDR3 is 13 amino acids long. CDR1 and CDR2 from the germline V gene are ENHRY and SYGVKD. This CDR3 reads CAIRQGMNTEAFF. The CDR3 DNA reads TGTGCCATCAGACAGGGGATGAACACTGAAGCTTTCTTT.

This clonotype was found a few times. The DNA of the CDR3 is TGTGCCAGCAGCAAATCCTCGGGGCTCGGCTCTGGGGCCAACGTCCTGACTTTC. The encoded protein is CASSKSSGLGSGANVLTF. The V gene is TRBV7-2, the J gene TRBJ2-6; possibly TRBD1 or TRBD2 for D (5 bases each). This CDR3 has 18 residues. Germline V gives CDR1 SGHTA, CDR2 FQGNSA. V was trimmed by 5 bases and J by 0 bases, leaving 17 bases between them.

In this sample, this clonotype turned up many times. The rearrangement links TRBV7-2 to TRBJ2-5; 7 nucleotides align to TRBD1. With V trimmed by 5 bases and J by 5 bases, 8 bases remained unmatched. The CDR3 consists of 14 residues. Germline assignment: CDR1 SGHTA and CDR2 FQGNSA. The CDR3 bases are TGTGCCAGCAGCACCGACAGGGTCATGGAGACCCAGTACTTC. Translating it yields CASSTDRVMETQYF.

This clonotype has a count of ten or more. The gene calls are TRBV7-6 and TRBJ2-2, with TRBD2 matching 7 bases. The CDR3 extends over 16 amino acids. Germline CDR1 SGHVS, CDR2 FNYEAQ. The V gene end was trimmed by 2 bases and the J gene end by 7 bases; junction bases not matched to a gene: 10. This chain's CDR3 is CASSLQGGSGFGELFF. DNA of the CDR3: TGTGCCAGCAGCTTACAAGGCGGGAGTGGTTTCGGGGAGCTGTTTTTT.

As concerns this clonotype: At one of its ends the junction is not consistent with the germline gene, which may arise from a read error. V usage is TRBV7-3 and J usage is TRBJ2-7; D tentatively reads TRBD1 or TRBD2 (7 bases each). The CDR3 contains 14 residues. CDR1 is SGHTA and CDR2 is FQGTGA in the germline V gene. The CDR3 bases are TGTGCCAGCAGCCCAGGGGGGGCCATGGGAGAGCCGTACTTC. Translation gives CASSPGGAMGEPYF.

In nucleotides, the CDR3 is TGTGCCAGCAGCTTAGAAAGGGCTAATGAGCAGTTCTTC. Protein: CASSLERANEQFF. The V gene is TRBV7-2, the J gene TRBJ2-1; D gene ambiguous. CDR1 is SGHTA, CDR2 FQGNSA, per germline. The ends were cut back, 1 base at V and 7 bases at J, with 8 bases in the middle. This CDR3 comprises 13 residues. Variable domain in full (rest from reference TRBV7-2 and TRBJ2-1): GAGVSQSPSNKVTEKGKDVELRCDPISGHTALYWYRQSLGQGLEFLIYFQGNSAPDKSGLPSDRFSAERTGGSVSTLTIQRTQQEDSAVYLCASSLERANEQFFGPGTRLTVL.

CDR3 bases: TGTGCCAGCAGCGCCGATGTCGGGACGATGGACCAAGAGACCCAGTACTTC. As protein: CASSADVGTMDQETQYF. The chain combines TRBV7-2 with TRBJ2-5; tentatively, D is TRBD1 or TRBD2 (5 bases each). The germline CDR1 and CDR2 sequences are SGHTA and FQGNSA. This CDR3 is 17 amino acids long. V was cut by 5 bases and J by 0 bases, with 19 bases left in between. Full variable domain (outside the CDR3, taken from reference TRBV7-2 and TRBJ2-5): GAGVSQSPSNKVTEKGKDVELRCDPISGHTALYWYRQSLGQGLEFLIYFQGNSAPDKSGLPSDRFSAERTGGSVSTLTIQRTQQEDSAVYLCASSADVGTMDQETQYFGPGTRLLVL.